The 3 T cell receptor beta chains presented below share a single source sample, sequenced in a study of T cells in Graves' hyperthyroidism and ophthalmopathy. There were TCR beta CDR3 regions amplified from RNA transcripts. The TCR CDR3 was amplified in a first-round RT-PCR using the HTBI primer set. MiXCR, run by TCRdb on the multiplex PCR reads, gives a single entry per CDR3 protein. The sample carries about 350,000 distinct CDR3 sequences, roughly 20% recorded once. The sequenced sample was blood. These TCRs come from a woman aged 40 to 50 with Graves' ophthalmopathy.

There are many counts of this clonotype. The chain has TRBV7-2 and TRBJ1-2; no firm D call. With 5 bases removed from V and 8 bases from J, the gap between germline ends came to 18 bases. CDR3 size: 14 residues. CDR1 is SGHTA, CDR2 FQGNSA, per germline. The CDR3 is CASSPRSGLSGYTF. The CDR3, as DNA: TGTGCCAGCAGCCCCAGGTCGGGGTTGAGCGGCTACACCTTC. The variable domain in full, completed from reference TRBV7-2 and TRBJ1-2, reads GAGVSQSPSNKVTEKGKDVELRCDPISGHTALYWYRQSLGQGLEFLIYFQGNSAPDKSGLPSDRFSAERTGGSVSTLTIQRTQQEDSAVYLCASSPRSGLSGYTFGSGTRLTVV.

This clonotype was recorded at least ten times. The V and J genes are TRBV6-2 or TRBV6-3 and TRBJ2-7; no reliable D call. Trimming left V 5 bases short and J 3 bases short, with 14 bases between. Per germline, CDR1 MNHEY and CDR2 SVGEGT. CDR3 size: 14 residues. In DNA form, the CDR3 reads TGTGCCAGCAGTGAGGCCTCCTTTTACTACGAGCAGTACTTC. Its protein is CASSEASFYYEQYF.

This chain joins TRBV2 and TRBJ2-2, with D possibly matching TRBD2 (6 bases). Germline values: CDR1 SNHLY, CDR2 FYNNEI. The CDR3 spans 15 residues. The ends were cut back, 3 bases at V and 6 bases at J, with 14 bases in the middle. The CDR3 DNA sequence: TGTGCCAGCAGTGACCTCGGGCGGAGGGCCGGGGAGCTGTTTTTT. Its protein is CASSDLGRRAGELFF. The full variable domain, completed using reference TRBV2 and TRBJ2-2, is EPEVTQTPSHQVTQMGQEVILRCVPISNHLYFYWYRQILGQKVEFLVSFYNNEISEKSEIFDDQFSVERPDGSNFTLKIRSTKLEDSAMYFCASSDLGRRAGELFFGEGSRLTVL.